This T cell receptor beta chain is drawn from a study of shared clonotypes between healthy human individuals (dated by TCRdb to the early 2020s). As for the study more broadly: The cohort included a few men and a couple of women between 18 and 49 years of age. Per donor, three plates each were used for CD4 naive and CD4 memory, two for CD8 naive, and one for CD8 memory. The study deeply sequenced blood TCR repertoires of about five healthy adults to estimate repertoire size and the extent of clonotype sharing between individuals. Libraries were prepared and TCR repertoires were sequenced by different laboratories using diverse techniques, in order to increase sequencing depth and limit assay-specific biases. Between about 0.94 and 8.9 billion PBMCs per donor were obtained by leukapheresis.

Overall results and qualifications from the work: Only blood was sampled, and tissue TCR repertoires likely differ from those in blood. Based on pairwise subsampling, the degree of clonotype sharing among donors was expected to be affected by sequencing depth. Sharing across four donors was observed for 5% to 6.5% of naive CD4, 3.5% of naive CD8, 2% to 2.5% of memory CD4, and roughly 0.4% of memory CD8 clonotypes. Clonotypes shared by all four sorted-subset donors showed higher generation probabilities than non-shared clonotypes. Incomplete sequencing was indicated by rarefaction of sorted-subset datasets, despite the large sequencing depth. Estimated clonotype richness was generally larger for naive than for memory subsets. The small number of donors limited the genetic and exposure-history diversity represented.

Using the deep immunoSEQ assay, TCR CDR3 regions were amplified from genomic DNA by multiplex PCR. Extracted genomic DNA from each cell subset was distributed evenly across all wells of several immunoSEQ 96-well plates, and each plate was treated as a replicate. Each replicate PCR for sorted subsets received roughly 0.2 ug genomic DNA, equal to roughly 29,000 T cell genomes. The purified libraries were quantified using a Qubit 3.0 fluorometer, sized with a Bioanalyzer 2100, and then quantified again using the KAPA Library Quantification kit. Every immunoSEQ 96-well plate was sequenced on a separate single-read 150-cycle Illumina NextSeq 550 flow cell. The study's own analysis went as follows. Because the immunoSEQ output included only junctional sequences and no quality scores, the filtering could not be the same as the filtering used for full-length reads. Sequences were annotated with PyIR, a Python wrapper for IgBLAST v1.9, and V/J genes and CDR3 were assigned using IMGT germline references. Reads were removed for weak V/J assignments (E-value above 1e-6), missing CDR3, stop codons, out-of-frame junctions, or ambiguous translated residues. V3J clonotypes were defined as sequences sharing an identical inferred V gene, J gene, and CDR3 amino acid sequence. Percentage overlap between repertoires was computed as shared unique clonotypes divided by the size of the smaller repertoire. RTK rarefaction, the Chao1 estimator, and Recon v2.1 estimates of unobserved clonotypes were used to assess repertoire richness. Generation probabilities were computed with OLGA for all TCRbeta clonotypes obtained by the gDNA method from a handful of donors. TCRdb retrieved this table from immuneACCESS and kept in-frame rearrangements only. Not all clones are present; in checked studies, unresolved V genes account for under half, and no reason is known for the remainder. The V and J calls and clone size are taken from that table; D and trimming were inferred from the DNA. A total of about 700,000 clones appear in this sample, 90% to 95% of them only once. Clones ranked in the top ten supply about 24% of the sample.

For the CD8 naive samples, CD45RO-negative cells were positively selected for CCR7, yielding a CD45RA+CCR7+ population from which TemRA cells were excluded. Healthy HIV-negative adults with no recently reported acute infections or vaccinations were included as donors. All donors were Caucasian adults living in Nashville, Tennessee, USA. Blood was obtained by leukapheresis, after which PBMCs were separated by Ficoll-Histopaque density gradient centrifugation and cryopreserved in liquid nitrogen vapor phase. Purity and quantity of every magnetically sorted T cell population were checked by analytical flow cytometry. Each sorted fraction had its genomic DNA isolated and then quantified by UV absorbance on a Nanodrop 2000c. Based on the germline V gene, the CDR1 and CDR2 sequences are ENHRY and SYGVKD. Clipping removes 6 bases from V and 4 bases from J, with 5 as the unmatched junction base count. The CDR3 holds 13 amino acids from the cysteine to the phenylalanine. Of the read, only the CDR3 DNA is kept; its 39 bases are in frame from base 1.

A word on this clone: The antigen it binds to is not known. Base qualities are not at hand, and no much larger clone is one base apart.

The sequence is built from TRBV10-3 and TRBJ1-1, with 7 bases matching TRBD1. This TCR was recovered from a man aged 25-40 years in good health. The sample comprised naive CD8+ T cells sorted from blood. Per the publication, the cell subset or site label means: CD45RA+CCR7+. The DNA is TGTGCCATCAGAGAGGGGGCCGGCACTGAAGCTTTCTTT. Protein translation: CAIREGAGTEAFF.